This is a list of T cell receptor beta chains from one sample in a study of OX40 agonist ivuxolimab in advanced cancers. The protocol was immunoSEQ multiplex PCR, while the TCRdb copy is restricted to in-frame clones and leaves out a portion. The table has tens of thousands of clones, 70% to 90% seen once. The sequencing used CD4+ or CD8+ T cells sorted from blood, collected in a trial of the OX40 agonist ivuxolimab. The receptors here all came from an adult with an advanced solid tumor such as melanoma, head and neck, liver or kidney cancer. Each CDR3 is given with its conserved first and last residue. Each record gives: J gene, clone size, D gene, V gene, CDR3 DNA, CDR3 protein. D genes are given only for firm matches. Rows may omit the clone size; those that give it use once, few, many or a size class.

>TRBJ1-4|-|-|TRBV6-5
TGTGCCAGCAGCCCAACGTGGGGGGGCGAGGAAAAACTGTTTTTT
CASSPTWGGEEKLFF
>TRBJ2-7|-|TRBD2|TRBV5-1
TGCGCCAGCAGCTGGACTAGCGGGCCGACCTACGAGCAGTACTTC
CASSWTSGPTYEQYF
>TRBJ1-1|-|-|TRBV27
TGTGCCAGCAGTTTATTCCGTGGCACTGAAGCTTTCTTT
CASSLFRGTEAFF
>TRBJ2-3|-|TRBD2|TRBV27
TGTGCCAGCAGTTCGCCCCAACTAGCGGGAGTTTTAACAGATACGCAGTATTTT
CASSSPQLAGVLTDTQYF
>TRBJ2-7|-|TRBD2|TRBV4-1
TGCGCCAGCACCCGGACTAGCGGGAACTACGAGCAGTACTTC
CASTRTSGNYEQYF
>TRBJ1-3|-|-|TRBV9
TGTGCCAGCAGCGTAGATGGGGTAGGAAACACCATATATTTT
CASSVDGVGNTIYF
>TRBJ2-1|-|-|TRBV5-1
TGCGCCAGCAGCTTGGAACACCAGTATAAGTTCTTC
CASSLEHQYKFF
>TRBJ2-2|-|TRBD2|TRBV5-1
TGCGCCAGCAGTCCCCTAGCGGGAGAGGGCACCGGGGAGCTGTTTTTT
CASSPLAGEGTGELFF
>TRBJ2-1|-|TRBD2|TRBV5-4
TGTGCCAGCAGCCAAAGACTAGAAGCGGGGAATGAGCAGTTCTTC
CASSQRLEAGNEQFF
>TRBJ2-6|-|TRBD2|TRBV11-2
TGTGCCAGCAGCTTAAGACTAGCGGATTTCTCTGGGGCCAACGTCCTGACTTTC
CASSLRLADFSGANVLTF
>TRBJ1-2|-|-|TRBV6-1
TGTGCCAGCCAGGGCGACTACTATGGCTACACCTTC
CASQGDYYGYTF
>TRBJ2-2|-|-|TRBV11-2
TGTGCCAGCAGCCGGCCTAACACCGGGGAGCTGTTTTTT
CASSRPNTGELFF
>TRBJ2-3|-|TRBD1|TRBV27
TGTGCCAGCAGTTTAGGGACAGGGTATGGAGATACGCAGTATTTT
CASSLGTGYGDTQYF
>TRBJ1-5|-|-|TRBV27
TGTGCCAGCAGTTTATCGAGGTGGGGAGGGCAGCCCCAGCATTTT
CASSLSRWGGQPQHF
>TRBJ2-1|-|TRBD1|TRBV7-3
TGTGCCAGCAGCACCGGGACAGCGGTTAATGAGCAGTTCTTC
CASSTGTAVNEQFF
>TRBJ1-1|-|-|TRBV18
TGTGCCAGCTCACCACCGCTTCAGGGATACACTGAAGCTTTCTTT
CASSPPLQGYTEAFF
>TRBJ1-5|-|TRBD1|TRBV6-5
TGTGCCAGCAGTAACAGGGGGCCATTCAATCAGCCCCAGCATTTT
CASSNRGPFNQPQHF
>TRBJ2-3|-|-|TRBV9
TGTGCCAGCAGCGTAGATTCTGGTCTCACAGATACGCAGTATTTT
CASSVDSGLTDTQYF
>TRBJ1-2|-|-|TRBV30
TGTGCCTGGAGTGTATACAGGGAGGACTATGGCTACACCTTC
CAWSVYREDYGYTF
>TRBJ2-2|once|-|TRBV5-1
TGCGCCAGCAGCTTTTCGGACATCTACACCGGGGAGCTGTTTTTT
CASSFSDIYTGELFF
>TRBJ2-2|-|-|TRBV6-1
TGTGCCAGGGGTCTCGGGGAGCTGTTTTTT
CARGLGELFF
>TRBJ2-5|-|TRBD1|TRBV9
TGTGCCAGCAGCGTTGGGACAGGGCGCCAAGAGACCCAGTACTTC
CASSVGTGRQETQYF
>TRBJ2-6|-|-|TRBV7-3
TGTGCCAGCAGCTTAAGTTCGGATGGGGCCAACGTCCTGACTTTC
CASSLSSDGANVLTF
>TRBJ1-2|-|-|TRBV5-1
TGCGCCAGCAGCCTCCCTTTAATTGGGGGGCATGGCTACACCTTC
CASSLPLIGGHGYTF
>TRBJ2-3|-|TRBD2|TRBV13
TGTGCCAGCAGCTCCCCAAGACTAGCGGGGGTCCCTAGCACAGATACGCAGTATTTT
CASSSPRLAGVPSTDTQYF
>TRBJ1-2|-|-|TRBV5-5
TGTGCCAGCAGCAGCCCGGGGGCAAGCAACTATGGCTACACCTTC
CASSSPGASNYGYTF
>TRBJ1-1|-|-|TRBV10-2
TGCGCCAGCAGTGATCCCTATCGACAGTCCCCGGAAGCTTTCTTT
CASSDPYRQSPEAFF
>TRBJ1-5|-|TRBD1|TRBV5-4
TGTGCCAGCAGCTCCGGGACAGGGGGCGTCGGCAATCAGCCCCAGCATTTT
CASSSGTGGVGNQPQHF
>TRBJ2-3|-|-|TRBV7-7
TGTGCCAGCAGCTCCAGGGGTTCGGATACGCAGTATTTT
CASSSRGSDTQYF
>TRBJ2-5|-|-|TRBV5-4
TGTGCCAGCAGCAACCTAGGGCGAGAGACCCAGTACTTC
CASSNLGRETQYF
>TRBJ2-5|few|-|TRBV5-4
TGTGCCAGCAGTTCCGGACTTTCCCAAGAGACCCAGTACTTC
CASSSGLSQETQYF
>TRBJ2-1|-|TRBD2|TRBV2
TGTGCCAGCAGACGCCGACTAGCGGAGTCCTACAATGAGCAGTTCTTC
CASRRRLAESYNEQFF
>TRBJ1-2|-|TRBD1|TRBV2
TGTGCCAGCAGTGGGGGGACAGGGAGCTACACCTTC
CASSGGTGSYTF
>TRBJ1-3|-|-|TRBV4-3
TGCGCCAGCAGCCAAGGGTTTCAGGGCTCTGGAAACACCATATATTTT
CASSQGFQGSGNTIYF
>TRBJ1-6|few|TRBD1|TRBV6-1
TGTGCCAGCAGTGAATGGGACAGGGTTAATTCACCCCTCCACTTT
CASSEWDRVNSPLHF
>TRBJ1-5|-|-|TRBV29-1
TGCAGCGTGGCCCGGGATAGCAATCAGCCCCAGCATTTT
CSVARDSNQPQHF
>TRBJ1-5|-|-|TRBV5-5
TGTGCCAGCAGCCTCCGGGACGGCAATCAGCCCCAGCATTTT
CASSLRDGNQPQHF
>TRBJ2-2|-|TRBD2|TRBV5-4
TGTGCCAGCAGAATAGGGCTAGCGGGAGGGAACACCGGGGAGCTGTTTTTT
CASRIGLAGGNTGELFF
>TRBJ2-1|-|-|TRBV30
TGTGCCTGGGGCCTGATCTCCTACAATGAGCAGTTCTTC
CAWGLISYNEQFF
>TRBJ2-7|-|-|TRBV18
TGTGCCAGCTCACAAAACTTCGAAGGGATCTACGAGCAGTACTTC
CASSQNFEGIYEQYF
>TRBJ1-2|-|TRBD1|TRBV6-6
TGTGCCAGCAGTCGCGGGAGTGGGACAGCTAACTATGGCTACACCTTC
CASSRGSGTANYGYTF
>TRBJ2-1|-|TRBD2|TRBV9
TGTGCCAGCAGCGTAGGACTAGCGGGGGGGCTAGAGCAGTTCTTC
CASSVGLAGGLEQFF
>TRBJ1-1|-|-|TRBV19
TGTGCCAGTAGTATAGGTACGGAAGGCGGATTGGGGGCTTTCTTT
CASSIGTEGGLGAFF
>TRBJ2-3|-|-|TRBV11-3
TGTGCCAGCAGCTTAGTTGAAGATACGCAGTATTTT
CASSLVEDTQYF
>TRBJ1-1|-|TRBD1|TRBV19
TGTGCCAGTAGTACCCGACAGGGGCCGTTGCTAATGAACACTGAAGCTTTCTTT
CASSTRQGPLLMNTEAFF
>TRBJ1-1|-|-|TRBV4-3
TGCGCCAGCAGCCAAGAACCCTCGGGGAACACTGAAGCTTTCTTT
CASSQEPSGNTEAFF
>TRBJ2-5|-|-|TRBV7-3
TGTGCCAGCAGCCCTGCACGCCAAGAGACCCAGTACTTC
CASSPARQETQYF